The next 21 T cell receptor beta chains were all read from a single sample in a study of Ad26.COV2.S vaccination and SARS-CoV-2 variants. The assay was immunoSEQ multiplex PCR, and TCRdb's table has in-frame clones only and misses some. This sample carries approximately 140,000 clones, about nine tenths of them seen once, and the ten largest clones take around 5%. The sample here was peripheral blood, taken after recovery from COVID-19. Source of these receptors: a human donor who had recovered from COVID-19.

V and J are TRBV18 and TRBJ1-1; D gene unclear. CDR1 and CDR2 from the germline V gene are KGHSH and LQKENI. There are 13 residues in the CDR3. V lost 1 base, J lost 3 bases, and 6 bases lay in between. The CDR3 spells CASSPRGDTEAFF. In nucleotides, the CDR3 is TGTGCCAGCTCACCACGGGGAGACACTGAAGCTTTCTTT.

The chain joins TRBV12-5 to TRBJ2-1; TRBD2 is a possible D gene (5 bases). The germline CDR1 and CDR2 sequences are LGHNT and FRNRAP. Trimming took off 5 bases at V and 7 bases at J, with 9 bases between the two ends. This CDR3 is built from 12 residues. The CDR3 is CASGTRVNEQFF. CDR3 nucleotides: TGTGCTAGTGGTACGAGGGTAAATGAGCAGTTCTTC.

The genes are TRBV7-8 and TRBJ1-6; TRBD1 agrees at 8 bases. CDR1 SGHVS and CDR2 FQNEAQ come from the germline V gene. This CDR3 is 19 amino acids long. After removal of 2 bases from V and 8 bases from J, the junction contained 17 bases not matched to a gene. CDR3 bases: TGTGCCAGCAGCTTAACGCTCACAGGGGGAGATTTTTTGGATTCACCCCTCCACTTT. Translation: CASSLTLTGGDFLDSPLHF. Full variable domain (remainder filled in from reference TRBV7-8 and TRBJ1-6): GAGVSQSPRYKVAKRGQDVALRCDPISGHVSLFWYQQALGQGPEFLTYFQNEAQLDKSGLPSDRFFAERPEGSVSTLKIQRTQQEDSAVYLCASSLTLTGGDFLDSPLHFGNGTRLTVT.

The chain uses TRBV6-2 or TRBV6-3 and TRBJ1-4; D gene ambiguous. V lost 6 bases to trimming and J lost 5 bases, with 10 bases between them. CDR3 length: 13 residues. In germline, CDR1 is MNHEY, CDR2 SVGEGT. This chain's CDR3 is CASSNTGNEKLFF. CDR3 nucleotide sequence: TGTGCCAGCAGCAACACCGGAAATGAAAAACTGTTTTTT.

The V call is TRBV9, the J call TRBJ1-1; no clear D. The V gene lost 4 bases and the J gene lost 1 base, with 14 bases spanning the gap. From germline, CDR1 is SGDLS and CDR2 YYNGEE. The CDR3 loop spans 15 amino acids. The CDR3 sequence is CASSPPRAGNTEAFF. The CDR3 DNA is TGTGCCAGCAGCCCCCCTAGGGCAGGGAACACTGAAGCTTTCTTT. Looking up the rest from reference TRBV9 and TRBJ1-1 gives the full variable domain: DSGVTQTPKHLITATGQRVTLRCSPRSGDLSVYWYQQSLDQGLQFLIQYYNGEERAKGNILERFSAQQFPDLHSELNLSSLELGDSALYFCASSPPRAGNTEAFFGQGTRLTVV.

This clone has a handful of counts. The rearrangement uses TRBV28 and TRBJ2-3; tentatively, D is TRBD1 (6 bases). The CDR3 is 15 residues long. Germline CDR1 and CDR2: MDHEN and SYDVKM. Trimming pared 7 bases from V and 4 bases from J, leaving 18 bases between. CDR3 DNA: TGTGCCAGCACGGGGACAAAGGGAAGGGCAGATACGCAGTATTTT. As protein: CASTGTKGRADTQYF.

With respect to this clone: Different DNA sequences within this sample yield the same CDR3. The chain joins TRBV28 to TRBJ2-7; D call uncertain. The germline gives CDR1 MDHEN, CDR2 SYDVKM. CDR3 length: 12 amino acids. V dropped 2 bases and J dropped 3 bases, with 5 bases sitting between them. The CDR3 nucleotides read TGTGCCAGCAGTTTAAGCAGCTACGAGCAGTACTTC. It is translated as CASSLSSYEQYF.

The chain couples TRBV5-6 to TRBJ1-5; TRBD1 might be the D (5 bases). The CDR3 totals 14 residues. The V end lost 1 base, the J end lost 5 bases, and 10 bases lay between the germline ends. Per the germline V gene, CDR1 is SGHDT and CDR2 is YYEEEE. The CDR3 DNA reads TGTGCCAGCAGCTTGTCAGGGACCGATCAGCCCCAGCATTTT. Translation: CASSLSGTDQPQHF.

This chain joins TRBV7-6 and TRBJ1-2, with D maybe TRBD1 (5 bases). Per the germline V gene, CDR1 is SGHVS and CDR2 is FNYEAQ. This CDR3 is built from 15 residues. With 1 base removed from V and 6 bases from J, the gap between germline ends came to 15 bases. CDR3 loop: CASSLVGGVEDGYTF. As DNA, the CDR3 is TGTGCCAGCAGCTTAGTGGGGGGGGTTGAGGATGGCTACACCTTC.

The chain has TRBV3-1 (or the pseudogene TRBV3-2) and TRBJ2-5, with D possibly being TRBD1 (6 bases). V lost 0 bases and J 3 bases, leaving 8 bases between the germline ends. The CDR3 is 14 amino acids. Germline V gene lookup returns CDR1 LGHDT and CDR2 YNNKEL (reference sequence). Here the CDR3 DNA reads TGTGCCAGCAGCCAAGAACACAGGGAAGAGACCCAGTACTTC. Its protein product is CASSQEHREETQYF.

The V and J genes are TRBV4-3 and TRBJ2-7; D not certain. Trimming took off 1 base at V and 4 bases at J, with 8 bases between the two ends. Germline CDR1 reads LGHNA; CDR2 reads YSLEER. The CDR3 is made up of 13 amino acids. This CDR3 reads CASSQVVGYEQYF. The CDR3, as DNA: TGCGCCAGCAGCCAAGTCGTAGGATACGAGCAGTACTTC.

The chain couples TRBV6-2 or TRBV6-3 to TRBJ2-3; D is unclear. This CDR3 comprises 13 residues. V dropped 0 bases and J dropped 3 bases, with 4 bases sitting between them. Germline V CDR1 and CDR2: MNHEY, SVGEGT. The CDR3 reads CASSYSQTDTQYF. Here the CDR3 DNA reads TGTGCCAGCAGTTACTCTCAGACAGATACGCAGTATTTT.

This chain links TRBV20-1 with TRBJ2-3, with 8 positions matching TRBD2. V shed 3 bases and J 0 bases; nucleotides not matched to a gene: 11. This CDR3 contains 17 residues. Germline CDR1 DFQATT, CDR2 SNEGSKA (reference sequence). In nucleotides, the CDR3 is TGCAGTGCTAGTGGCGCGGGGGGACGTACTAGCACAGATACGCAGTATTTT. It codes for CSASGAGGRTSTDTQYF.

The CDR3, as DNA: TGTGCCAGTAGTATAGGACAGGACTACGAGCAGTACTTC. This encodes CASSIGQDYEQYF. The chain has TRBV19 and TRBJ2-7, with a possible D match to TRBD1 (6 bases). The CDR3 totals 13 residues. Germline V lookup: CDR1 LNHDA, CDR2 SQIVND (reference sequence). The ends were cut back, 1 base at V and 3 bases at J, with 7 bases in the middle. The variable domain in full, completed from reference TRBV19 and TRBJ2-7, reads DGGITQSPKYLFRKEGQNVTLSCEQNLNHDAMYWYRQDPGQGLRLIYYSQIVNDFQKGDIAEGYSVSREKKESFPLTVTSAQKNPTAFYLCASSIGQDYEQYFGPGTRLTVT.

This clone has a single count. The rearrangement uses TRBV28 and TRBJ1-6; D is unresolved. V shed 6 bases and J shed 7 bases, with 16 bases lying between them. From germline, CDR1 is MDHEN and CDR2 SYDVKM. The CDR3 is 15 amino acids. The CDR3 region is CASSPVVNLNSPLHF. For the CDR3, the DNA is TGTGCCAGCAGCCCCGTCGTAAATCTGAATTCACCCCTCCACTTT.

This chain links TRBV4-1 with TRBJ2-7; D gene ambiguous. CDR1 and CDR2 (germline): MGHRA, YSYEKL. This CDR3 region has 15 residues. The ends were cut back, 0 bases at V and 9 bases at J, with 18 bases in the middle. CDR3: CASSQDSSNMFGQYF. The CDR3, as DNA: TGCGCCAGCAGCCAAGATTCCTCCAACATGTTCGGGCAGTACTTC.

CDR3 sequence (DNA): TGCAGCGTTGAAGCTGGGCCGGAGACCCAGTACTTC. Its protein is CSVEAGPETQYF. This chain joins TRBV29-1 and TRBJ2-5; the D is unclear. Germline V gives CDR1 SQVTM, CDR2 ANQGSEA. The length of the CDR3 is 12 residues. Trimming took 1 base from V and 5 from J, leaving 8 bases between them. The entire variable domain, with the rest obtained from reference TRBV29-1 and TRBJ2-5, is as follows: SAVISQKPSRDICQRGTSLTIQCQVDSQVTMMFWYRQQPGQSLTLIATANQGSEATYESGFVIDKFPISRPNLTFSTLTVSNMSPEDSSIYLCSVEAGPETQYFGPGTRLLVL.

The rearrangement links TRBV10-3 to TRBJ2-1; the D is unclear. The V and J ends lost 0 bases and 3 bases respectively, with 9 bases between them. Germline-derived CDR1 and CDR2 are ENHRY and SYGVKD. The CDR3 consists of 15 residues. In DNA, the CDR3 is TGTGCCATCAGTGAGTCGACACAGAACTACAATGAGCAGTTCTTC. Residues: CAISESTQNYNEQFF.

This rearrangement joins TRBV28 to TRBJ2-7; TRBD2 agrees at 9 bases. Unmatched junction bases numbered 12, after V lost 6 bases and J lost 0 bases. Per the germline V gene, CDR1 is MDHEN and CDR2 is SYDVKM. The CDR3 runs 17 residues. The CDR3 DNA reads as TGTGCCAGCAGCTCTTCCCCCGGCGGGGGGGTCTCCTACGAGCAGTACTTC. Protein product: CASSSSPGGGVSYEQYF.

This chain uses TRBV6-1 with TRBJ2-3; tentative D call: TRBD1 (5 bases). Germline loops: CDR1 MNHNS, CDR2 SASEGT. Trimming removed 3 bases from V and 2 bases from J, with 15 bases in between. This CDR3 spans 16 amino acids. The DNA of the CDR3 is TGTGCCAGCAGTGACCGACAGAGCCTTTCCACAGATACGCAGTATTTT. It is translated as CASSDRQSLSTDTQYF.

This clone was detected only once. This chain connects TRBV25-1 to TRBJ1-2; tentative D call: TRBD1 (6 bases). Germline loops: CDR1 MGHDK, CDR2 SYGVNS. The V gene lost 8 bases and the J gene lost 2 bases, with 15 bases spanning the gap. This CDR3 has 14 residues. The CDR3 loop is CASGLGGQNYGYTF. The CDR3 region has the DNA TGTGCCAGCGGCTTAGGGGGTCAGAACTATGGCTACACCTTC.